This TCR beta chain is drawn from a study of T cells in Graves' hyperthyroidism and ophthalmopathy. Study summary: Peripheral blood was drawn at first diagnosis, prior to all treatment.

Among the patients, aged 18 to 65, hyperthyroidism was newly diagnosed and had lasted under 2 months. The authors obtained PBMCs from more than 8 ml of fresh peripheral blood. RNA transcripts provided the source from which TCR beta CDR3 regions were amplified. The HTBI set primed first-round TCR CDR3 RT-PCR. TCRdb passed the multiplex PCR reads through MiXCR, listing each CDR3 protein once. The repertoire holds 600,000 to 800,000 distinct CDR3 sequences, about a third seen once, with 30% to 40% in the top ten. This CDR3 contains 14 residues. Germline V gene data show CDR1 as MNHEY and CDR2 as SVGAGI. Comments on this clonotype: This may arise from a read error, as a much more abundant clone is one base away.

The TCR was taken from a woman aged 40 to 50 with Graves' hyperthyroidism. The gene calls are TRBV6-5 and TRBJ1-6, with unresolved D. Sequencing was performed on blood. The CDR3 here is CAISYAGFRSPLHF. As DNA, the CDR3 is TGTGCCATCAGTTACGCGGGGTTCCGTTCACCCCTCCACTTT.